Listed here is a single T cell receptor beta chain. Only in-frame clones appear in the TCRdb table, and some are missing; sequencing was by immunoSEQ multiplex PCR. Of 65,000 to 75,000 clones in the sample, 82% were seen once. The sample belongs to a study of OX40 agonist ivuxolimab in advanced cancers. Overall study context: Six ivuxolimab dose levels, 0.01 to 10 mg/kg, were given intravenously every 2 weeks. Participants averaged approximately 65 years of age (range roughly 23 to 79) and were roughly 80% male.

The CDR3 is made up of 11 amino acids. Germline CDR1 is MNHNS and CDR2 is SASEGT. V gave up 11 bases and J gave up 5 bases, with 10 bases separating them. The chain combines TRBV6-1 with TRBJ2-1; D is possibly TRBD2 (5 bases). The sequenced sample was CD4+ or CD8+ T cells sorted from blood, obtained in a trial of the OX40 agonist ivuxolimab. The sequence was collected from an adult with an advanced solid tumor such as melanoma, head and neck, liver or kidney cancer. Here the CDR3 reads CASGWDNEQFF. CDR3 bases: TGTGCCTCGGGGTGGGACAATGAGCAGTTCTTC.